This T cell receptor (beta chain) was observed in a study of cytomegalovirus exposure and HLA in healthy donors. PCR primers comprised 60 Vbeta and 13 Jbeta primers. Measured with immunoSEQ multiplex PCR; TCRdb has only the in-frame clones, and not every one. Here the sample spans under 200,000 clones, roughly 75% being singletons. V lost 4 bases to trimming and J lost 7 bases, with 14 bases between them. The germline V gene has CDR1 SQVTM and CDR2 ANQGSEA. CDR3 size: 12 residues. This chain links TRBV29-1 with TRBJ2-7; TRBD1 might be the D (6 bases). Sample: PBMCs. This TCR came from a female donor in good health and CMV-seronegative. In DNA form, the CDR3 reads TGCAGCGTTGTTGGGGGCCCCTGGGAGCAGTACTTC. Translation: CSVVGGPWEQYF.